Each of the 21 T cell receptor beta chains below was sequenced from the same sample in a study of blood T cell repertoires in COVID-19. Sequenced by immunoSEQ multiplex PCR; TCRdb stores in-frame clones only, minus some. Of around 190,000 clones in the sample, 89% were seen once. Material for sequencing was peripheral blood. These receptors were taken from a man between 18 and 35 years old who had recovered from COVID-19.

Worth noting for this clone: A read error may produce the germline difference seen at one junction end. The chain couples TRBV9 to TRBJ2-2; the match to TRBD1 covers 8 bases. CDR1 and CDR2 from the germline V gene are SGDLS and YYNGEE. The CDR3 has 15 amino acids. The CDR3 region has the DNA TGTGCCAGCAGCGCCGGACAGGGTTGGGCCGGGGAACTGTTTTTT. Protein product: CASSAGQGWAGELFF.

The gene calls are TRBV7-3 and TRBJ2-1; D is perhaps TRBD2 (5 bases). The CDR3 spans 11 residues. V shed 3 bases and J shed 14 bases, with 11 bases lying between them. In germline, CDR1 is SGHTA, CDR2 FQGTGA. The CDR3 sequence: CASSLAGEKFF. In DNA, the CDR3 is TGTGCCAGCAGCTTGGCCGGGGAGAAGTTCTTC.

The chain uses TRBV6-5 and TRBJ1-6; a possible D gene is TRBD1 (6 bases). Trimming stripped 4 bases from V and 7 bases from J, with 8 bases between. This CDR3 is built from 13 residues. CDR1 is MNHEY and CDR2 is SVGAGI in the germline V gene. CDR3 in DNA: TGTGCCAGCAGTTTAGACAGGAATTCACCCCTCCACTTT. Protein: CASSLDRNSPLHF.

The chain carries TRBV7-2 and TRBJ1-3; D possibly corresponds to TRBD1 (5 bases). Germline CDR1 is SGHTA and CDR2 is FQGNSA. Trimming took 8 bases from V and 2 from J, leaving 13 bases between them. This CDR3 has 14 amino acids. The CDR3 protein is CASLPGGAGNTIYF. The CDR3, as DNA: TGTGCCAGCCTCCCGGGGGGGGCTGGAAACACCATATATTTT.

V gene TRBV7-9 combines with J gene TRBJ2-7, with D perhaps TRBD2 (6 bases). Trimming removed 5 bases from V and 1 base from J, with 12 bases in between. From germline, CDR1 is SEHNR and CDR2 FQNEAQ (reference sequence). CDR3 length equals 14 residues. The CDR3 loop reads CASSPNAGSYEQYF. Here the CDR3 DNA reads TGTGCCAGCAGCCCCAACGCGGGGTCCTACGAGCAGTACTTC.

The V and J genes are TRBV4-1 and TRBJ2-1; TRBD2 is a possible D gene (6 bases). Deletions cut 0 bases from V and 2 bases from J, with 11 bases between. The CDR3 totals 16 residues. The V gene's germline CDR1 is MGHRA and CDR2 YSYEKL. The CDR3 sequence is CASSQELALTYNEQFF. The CDR3 bases are TGCGCCAGCAGCCAAGAACTAGCCCTTACCTACAATGAGCAGTTCTTC.

V usage is TRBV5-1 and J usage is TRBJ2-7, with 12 bases lining up with TRBD2. Looked up from germline, CDR1 is SGHRS and CDR2 is YFSETQ. The V segment lost 4 bases and the J segment 6 bases; nucleotides outside the gene matches: 8. This CDR3 contains 15 residues. The CDR3 coding sequence is TGCGCCAGCAGCCTTTCGCTAGCGGGAGGGCTCGAGCAGTACTTC. This translates into CASSLSLAGGLEQYF.

This chain links TRBV11-2 with TRBJ1-1; D call uncertain. Germline CDR1 is SGHAT and CDR2 is FQNNGV. The CDR3 sequence is 14 residues long. V was pared by 6 bases and J by 4 bases, with 15 bases between. CDR3 in DNA: TGTGCCAGCAGTCCGCGGTCGTATACCACTGAAGCTTTCTTT. Translated, it gives CASSPRSYTTEAFF. The full variable domain, rest sourced from reference TRBV11-2 and TRBJ1-1, is EAGVAQSPRYKIIEKRQSVAFWCNPISGHATLYWYQQILGQGPKLLIQFQNNGVVDDSQLPKDRFSAERLKGVDSTLKIQPAKLEDSAVYLCASSPRSYTTEAFFGQGTRLTVV.

The chain has TRBV30 and TRBJ2-2; no definite D call. The germline V gene encodes CDR1 GTSNPN and CDR2 SVGIG (reference sequence). V was pared by 4 bases and J by 3 bases, with 6 bases between. The CDR3 covers 12 residues. In DNA, the CDR3 is TGTGCCTGGACGGGTTACACCGGGGAGCTGTTTTTT. Its protein is CAWTGYTGELFF.

V and J are TRBV28 and TRBJ1-5; 7 positions match TRBD1. In germline, CDR1 is MDHEN, CDR2 SYDVKM. The CDR3 has 13 amino acids. The ends lost 7 bases at V and 5 bases at J; junction bases unmatched: 5. Here the CDR3 DNA reads TGTGCCAGCAAGGGGACAGCCTATCAGCCCCAGCATTTT. It specifies CASKGTAYQPQHF.

The chain uses TRBV2 and TRBJ1-2; no clear D. Germline CDR1 reads SNHLY; CDR2 reads FYNNEI. The V end lost 5 bases, the J end lost 0 bases, and 4 bases lay between the germline ends. The CDR3 is 12 residues long. The CDR3 sequence is CASSRANYGYTF. The CDR3 DNA is TGTGCCAGCAGTCGGGCTAACTATGGCTACACCTTC.

The gene calls are TRBV11-2 and TRBJ1-2; 9 bases match TRBD1. CDR1 and CDR2 (germline): SGHAT, FQNNGV. CDR3 size: 15 residues. J gave up 7 bases and V 4 bases, and 10 bases lay outside the gene matches. The CDR3 nucleotides read TGTGCCAGCAGCTCGGGCCGAGACAGGGGGGCTGGCTACACCTTC. Its protein is CASSSGRDRGAGYTF. Based on the CDR3 plus reference TRBV11-2 and TRBJ1-2, the full variable domain is EAGVAQSPRYKIIEKRQSVAFWCNPISGHATLYWYQQILGQGPKLLIQFQNNGVVDDSQLPKDRFSAERLKGVDSTLKIQPAKLEDSAVYLCASSSGRDRGAGYTFGSGTRLTVV.

CDR3 in DNA: TGTGCCAGCAGTGAAATTGGGCAGTATAGCAATCAGCCCCAGCATTTT. Its translation is CASSEIGQYSNQPQHF. The gene calls are TRBV6-1 and TRBJ1-5; the D is unclear. CDR3 size: 16 residues. V was trimmed by 2 bases and J by 0 bases, leaving 11 bases between them. CDR1 MNHNS and CDR2 SASEGT come from the germline V gene.

This clone turned up a few times. The V and J genes are TRBV19 and TRBJ1-1, with D unclear. CDR1 is LNHDA and CDR2 is SQIVND in the germline V gene (reference sequence). The CDR3 is made up of 13 amino acids. V was clipped by 3 bases and J by 3 bases, with 8 bases between them. The DNA for the CDR3 is TGTGCCAGTAGTATCTTAGTAGACACTGAAGCTTTCTTT. It translates to CASSILVDTEAFF.

This chain links TRBV7-9 with TRBJ1-1; no reliable D call. The CDR3 spans 14 residues. Germline V gives CDR1 SEHNR, CDR2 FQNEAQ (reference sequence). Trimming took off 5 bases at V and 1 base at J, with 11 bases between the two ends. In DNA form, the CDR3 reads TGTGCCAGCAGCCCCAGATCGGGGAACACTGAAGCTTTCTTT. Its translation is CASSPRSGNTEAFF.

The chain uses TRBV2 and TRBJ2-1, with unresolved D. V lost 3 bases, J lost 7 bases, and 7 bases lay in between. Germline V gene sequence: CDR1 SNHLY, CDR2 FYNNEI. The CDR3 is 12 amino acids. CDR3 amino acids: CASSEKRNEQFF. The DNA of the CDR3 is TGTGCCAGCAGTGAGAAGCGTAATGAGCAGTTCTTC.

In nucleotides, the CDR3 is TGTGCCAGCAGCCCAGGGGGATCGGAAAATGAGCAGTTCTTC. It specifies CASSPGGSENEQFF. V gene TRBV7-3 combines with J gene TRBJ2-1, with 7 bases matching TRBD1. Germline V gene sequence: CDR1 SGHTA, CDR2 FQGTGA. Losses at the gene ends were 5 bases for V and 7 bases for J; bases not matched to a gene: 8. The CDR3 has 14 residues.

V is TRBV19 and J is TRBJ2-1, with a possible D match to TRBD2 (7 bases). Per germline, CDR1 LNHDA and CDR2 SQIVND (reference sequence). Trimming took 8 bases from V and 4 from J, leaving 15 bases between them. CDR3 size: 14 residues. The CDR3 nucleotides are TGTGCCAGTCGGGCGGGGAGGGGGTACAATGAGCAGTTCTTC. It encodes CASRAGRGYNEQFF.

This sequence joins TRBV7-2 and TRBJ2-1, with 15 positions matching TRBD2. Germline V gene lookup returns CDR1 SGHTA and CDR2 FQGNSA. J was trimmed by 8 bases and V by 4 bases; bases with no gene match: 3. The CDR3 contains 15 residues. The CDR3 is CASSSGLAGGYEQFF. CDR3 nucleotides: TGTGCCAGCAGCTCGGGACTAGCGGGAGGATATGAGCAGTTCTTC.

V usage is TRBV2 and J usage is TRBJ2-1; tentatively, D is TRBD2 (5 bases). V shed 7 bases and J shed 10 bases, with 17 bases lying between them. The germline V gene encodes CDR1 SNHLY and CDR2 FYNNEI. CDR3 length: 13 residues. The CDR3 bases are TGTGCCAGCAACGGAATAGGGCGAGGGGAGCAGTTCTTC. Its protein product is CASNGIGRGEQFF.

The chain combines TRBV18 with TRBJ1-1; 7 positions agree with TRBD1. Trimming removed 2 bases from V and 3 bases from J; junction bases left unmatched: 6. The CDR3 extends over 15 amino acids. Germline V gene lookup returns CDR1 KGHSH and CDR2 LQKENI. The CDR3 loop is CASSPGQARDTEAFF. CDR3 in DNA: TGTGCCAGCTCACCAGGACAGGCGAGGGACACTGAAGCTTTCTTT.